This T cell receptor beta chain was identified in a study of beta chain features in type 1 diabetes. Expressed TCRB transcripts were sequenced after all isolated RNA was converted to cDNA. Here immunoSEQ multiplex PCR was the method, and the copy in TCRdb shows in-frame clones only, minus some. Of almost 350,000 clones in the sample, roughly 9% were seen once. The authors took one heparinised blood draw, averaging approximately 0.12 L, from each donor. Populations obtained by sorting all exceeded 95% purity. This clone was counted between two and nine times. The antigen is not known. The ends lost 5 bases at V and 3 bases at J; junction bases unmatched: 9. The CDR3 sequence is 15 residues long. The germline CDR1 and CDR2 sequences are SGHTA and FQGNSA. Study-wide points: PCR, the amplification step, might favor shorter templates, equally in patients and controls. Moderately but significantly shorter TCRB CDR3s were found in Type 1 diabetes patients in all four CD4+ subsets. The similarity of naive, central memory and Treg TCRB repertoires appeared greater among patients than among healthy donors.

What was sequenced was central memory CD4+ T cells from blood. This sequence originates from a young man with type 1 diabetes. The chain uses TRBV7-2 and TRBJ2-7, with 8 bases matching TRBD1. The CDR3 region has the DNA TGTGCCAGCAGCCAAGGACAGGGAGCTTTCTACGAGCAGTACTTC. It specifies CASSQGQGAFYEQYF.